The 7 T cell receptor beta chains given below trace back to one sample, sequenced in a study of graft-versus-host responses after intestinal transplantation. The method was immunoSEQ multiplex PCR; TCRdb's version includes in-frame clones alone and lacks a portion of them. The table lists about 97,000 clones, 80% to 95% of them singletons. Sequenced material: PBMCs, taken about 460 days after intestinal transplant. Receptors originate from a human patient who received an intestinal transplant, so some T cells may come from the graft donor.

The rearrangement links TRBV19 to TRBJ1-1; no reliable D call. V was trimmed by 0 bases and J by 0 bases, leaving 2 bases between them. The CDR3 consists of 13 residues. CDR1 LNHDA and CDR2 SQIVND come from the germline V gene (reference sequence). The CDR3 region is CASSIEVNTEAFF. The CDR3 DNA is TGTGCCAGTAGTATAGAGGTGAACACTGAAGCTTTCTTT. The full variable domain, in which reference TRBV19 and TRBJ1-1 provide the parts outside the CDR3, is DGGITQSPKYLFRKEGQNVTLSCEQNLNHDAMYWYRQDPGQGLRLIYYSQIVNDFQKGDIAEGYSVSREKKESFPLTVTSAQKNPTAFYLCASSIEVNTEAFFGQGTRLTVV.

This rearrangement joins TRBV9 to TRBJ2-1; 11 bases match TRBD2. V lost 4 bases and J lost 5; bases outside the gene matches: 8. The germline V gene has CDR1 SGDLS and CDR2 YYNGEE. This CDR3 has 16 residues. The CDR3 region has the DNA TGTGCCAGCAGCCCGCGACTAGCGGGGATGGACAATGAGCAGTTCTTC. The encoded protein is CASSPRLAGMDNEQFF.

V and J are TRBV6-1 and TRBJ2-7; maybe TRBD1 (5 bases). The V gene lost 1 base and the J gene lost 4 bases, with 14 bases spanning the gap. There are 15 residues in the CDR3. Looked up from germline, CDR1 is MNHNS and CDR2 is SASEGT. The CDR3 DNA reads TGTGCCAGCAGTGAAGGACCCACCAACAGGTACGAGCAGTACTTC. It codes for CASSEGPTNRYEQYF.

The V call is TRBV9, the J call TRBJ1-5, with 7 bases matching TRBD1. V shed 4 bases, J shed 2 bases, and the junction held 3 bases outside the gene matches. This CDR3 region has 14 residues. Per germline, CDR1 SGDLS and CDR2 YYNGEE. The CDR3 DNA is TGTGCCAGCAGCCTCGGACAGGGCAATCAGCCCCAGCATTTT. This gives the protein CASSLGQGNQPQHF. Looking up the rest from reference TRBV9 and TRBJ1-5 gives the full variable domain: DSGVTQTPKHLITATGQRVTLRCSPRSGDLSVYWYQQSLDQGLQFLIQYYNGEERAKGNILERFSAQQFPDLHSELNLSSLELGDSALYFCASSLGQGNQPQHFGDGTRLSIL.

The genes are TRBV5-4 and TRBJ1-1; D ambiguous. V lost 0 bases and J lost 5, with 11 bases in between. Per germline, CDR1 SGHNT and CDR2 YYREEE (reference sequence). The CDR3 extends over 14 amino acids. The CDR3 is CASSLGGWGTEAFF. CDR3 bases: TGTGCCAGCAGCTTGGGTGGCTGGGGTACTGAAGCTTTCTTT.

The chain recombines TRBV7-2 with TRBJ2-7, with D possibly TRBD1 on 6 matching bases. From germline, CDR1 is SGHTA and CDR2 FQGNSA. Between the trimmed V and J ends, which lost 5 bases and 3 bases, there was a span of 17 bases. This CDR3 is 15 amino acids long. This chain's CDR3 is CASSTVPGQLYEQYF. In nucleotides, the CDR3 is TGTGCCAGCAGCACAGTCCCCGGACAGCTCTACGAGCAGTACTTC.

This chain links TRBV4-1 with TRBJ2-7; 11 bases fit TRBD1. Germline CDR1 reads MGHRA; CDR2 reads YSYEKL. Trimming cost V 4 bases and J 4 bases; bases outside gene matches: 3. The CDR3 sequence is 14 residues long. CDR3 amino acids: CASSPGQGGYEQYF. The CDR3, as DNA: TGCGCCAGCAGCCCGGGACAGGGGGGGTACGAGCAGTACTTC.